Presented here are 25 T cell receptor beta chains from one specimen sequenced in a study of T-cell reconstitution after alpha-beta-depleted transplantation in children. Construction of the TCRbeta library involved unique molecular identifiers. TCRdb re-analysed the PCR reads in MiXCR, keeping a single row per CDR3 protein. In the table there are about 18,000 distinct CDR3 sequences, approximately 5.3% of which are singletons. Sample: PBMCs, taken before TCRalphabeta/CD19-depleted stem cell transplant. Receptor source: a boy between 10 and 17 years old with acute lymphoblastic leukemia, due to receive a stem cell transplant.

The V gene is TRBV13, the J gene TRBJ2-2; D is possibly TRBD1 (6 bases). This CDR3 is 14 amino acids long. V gave up 5 bases and J gave up 6 bases, with 13 bases separating them. Looked up from germline, CDR1 is PRHDT and CDR2 is FYEKMQ (reference sequence). In DNA, the CDR3 is TGTGCCAGCAGCCGTGGACAGCTATCCGGGGAGCTGTTTTTT. Translating it yields CASSRGQLSGELFF.

This clonotype occurred many times. The CDR3 nucleotides read TGTGCCAGCAGCTTAGGCGGGAGTACCGGGGAGCTGTTTTTT. This sequence encodes CASSLGGSTGELFF. The rearrangement joins TRBV7-7 to TRBJ2-2, with 7 bases fitting TRBD2. From germline, CDR1 is SSHAT and CDR2 FNYEAQ (reference sequence). The CDR3 is 14 amino acids. The J segment lost 5 bases and the V segment lost 1 base, leaving 1 base of the junction unmatched.

This clonotype was picked up many times. This sequence joins TRBV5-6 and TRBJ2-7, with 9 bases lining up with TRBD1. The CDR3 covers 15 residues. V lost 0 bases and J lost 4; bases outside the gene matches: 5. Germline values: CDR1 SGHDT, CDR2 YYEEEE. This chain's CDR3 is CASSLAGQGWYEQYF. The CDR3 DNA is TGTGCCAGCAGCTTGGCAGGACAGGGGTGGTACGAGCAGTACTTC.

This clonotype has ten or more counts. CDR3 nucleotides: TGTGCCAGCAGCTCCGCCTACGAGCAGTACTTC. Protein: CASSSAYEQYF. V gene TRBV7-2 combines with J gene TRBJ2-7; no reliable D call. This CDR3 is 11 amino acids long. V was pared by 4 bases and J by 2 bases, with 3 bases between. Per the germline V gene, CDR1 is SGHTA and CDR2 is FQGNSA.

This clonotype has at least ten counts. This sequence joins TRBV11-2 and TRBJ2-7, with a weak D call TRBD1 (6 bases). The CDR3 has 11 residues. The V gene's germline CDR1 is SGHAT and CDR2 FQNNGV. The V and J ends lost 5 bases and 6 bases respectively, with 8 bases between them. The CDR3 nucleotides read TGTGCCAGCAGCCAAGGGGGCGAGCAGTACTTC. Its translation: CASSQGGEQYF.

This clonotype came up many times. The genes are TRBV28 and TRBJ1-1; a possible D gene is TRBD1 (5 bases). V lost 7 bases to trimming and J lost 4 bases, with 16 bases between them. CDR1 is MDHEN and CDR2 is SYDVKM in the germline V gene. This CDR3 region has 14 residues. In nucleotides, the CDR3 is TGTGCCAGCAAAGAAGTCAGGGAACGCACTGAAGCTTTCTTT. This gives the protein CASKEVRERTEAFF. The full variable domain, its missing parts supplied by reference TRBV28 and TRBJ1-1, is DVKVTQSSRYLVKRTGEKVFLECVQDMDHENMFWYRQDPGLGLRLIYFSYDVKMKEKGDIPEGYSVSREKKERFSLILESASTNQTSMYLCASKEVRERTEAFFGQGTRLTVV.

The chain carries TRBV3-1 and TRBJ1-1, with D possibly being TRBD1 (6 bases). With 11 bases removed from V and 0 bases from J, the gap between germline ends came to 16 bases. The CDR3 is 14 amino acids. From germline, CDR1 is LGHDT and CDR2 YNNKEL (reference sequence). CDR3 sequence: CALSVQGLNTEAFF. As DNA, the CDR3 is TGTGCCCTCAGCGTGCAGGGGTTGAACACTGAAGCTTTCTTT.

This clonotype has a count of ten or more. The chain carries TRBV14 and TRBJ2-1, with a possible D match to TRBD1 (6 bases). Trimming removed 4 bases from V and 0 bases from J, with 19 bases in between. Germline CDR1 reads SGHDN; CDR2 reads FVKESK. This CDR3 has 18 residues. The DNA for the CDR3 is TGTGCCAGCAGCCCAGGGGCTAGCAGACCAAGCTCCTACAATGAGCAGTTCTTC. Amino acid sequence: CASSPGASRPSSYNEQFF.

In its sample, this clonotype ranks as medium-sized. The chain links TRBV20-1 to TRBJ2-2, with 13 bases fitting TRBD2. V lost 3 bases, J lost 7 bases, and 11 bases stayed unmatched. The CDR3 spans 17 residues. The germline V gene has CDR1 DFQATT and CDR2 SNEGSKA (reference sequence). The CDR3 sequence is CSARPYGTSGNYGELFF. The CDR3 DNA follows: TGCAGTGCTAGGCCTTACGGGACTAGCGGGAACTACGGGGAGCTGTTTTTT.

This clonotype was counted at least ten times. This chain joins TRBV7-9 and TRBJ1-1, with 7 bases matching TRBD1. The CDR3 contains 14 residues. The ends lost 5 bases at V and 3 bases at J; junction bases unmatched: 6. Germline V gene sequence: CDR1 SEHNR, CDR2 FQNEAQ (reference sequence). CDR3 residues: CASSQITGDTEAFF. The CDR3 DNA follows: TGTGCCAGCAGCCAGATAACAGGGGACACTGAAGCTTTCTTT.

As regards this clonotype: Germline and junction disagree at one end, which may indicate a read error. The chain employs TRBV3-1 and TRBJ2-1; D unresolved. Germline V gives CDR1 LGHDT, CDR2 YNNKEL (reference sequence). The CDR3 is 15 amino acids. The CDR3 region is CATSPHGPCYNEQFF. In DNA form, the CDR3 reads TGTGCCACCAGCCCGCACGGCCCTTGCTACAATGAGCAGTTCTTC.

The table lists this clonotype with many counts. This CDR3 is CSARDWGRPNSYNSPLHF. The CDR3 DNA follows: TGCAGTGCTAGAGATTGGGGCAGGCCGAACTCCTATAATTCACCCCTCCACTTT. This chain connects TRBV20-1 to TRBJ1-6; D may be TRBD1 (5 bases). This CDR3 spans 18 amino acids. Trimming took off 0 bases at V and 0 bases at J, with 15 bases between the two ends. Germline V gene sequence: CDR1 DFQATT, CDR2 SNEGSKA (reference sequence).

This clonotype was detected many times. The rearrangement links TRBV5-1 to TRBJ2-1; D might be TRBD2 (5 bases). Between the trimmed V and J ends, which lost 4 bases and 9 bases, there was a span of 17 bases. Germline loops: CDR1 SGHRS, CDR2 YFSETQ. The CDR3 covers 14 residues. The CDR3 sequence: CASSRTPVPAEQFF. In DNA form, the CDR3 reads TGCGCCAGCAGCCGGACTCCTGTTCCGGCTGAGCAGTTCTTC.

This clonotype was observed at least ten times. Because the CDR3 is missing its conserved closing phenylalanine or tryptophan, this is likely a read error. It is unclear where the CDR3 begins or ends on the DNA, so no DNA is shown, and the CDR3 is as TCRdb lists it. CDR3 sequence reads: CASSEDRLR. The chain uses TRBV6-1 and TRBJ2-1. Termini included, the CDR3 measures 9 amino acids. Germline V gene lookup returns CDR1 MNHNS and CDR2 SASEGT.

This clonotype was counted at least ten times. V is TRBV28 and J is TRBJ2-7; D not certain. Germline V gene sequence: CDR1 MDHEN, CDR2 SYDVKM. V shed 4 bases and J shed 2 bases, with 6 bases lying between them. The CDR3 spans 12 residues. The CDR3, as DNA: TGTGCCAGCAGTTACCTTCCCTACGAGCAGTACTTC. Protein sequence: CASSYLPYEQYF.

This clonotype was seen many times. The DNA for the CDR3 is TGTGCCTGGAGTTTCCAGGGCCTCTACGAGCAGTACTTC. Protein: CAWSFQGLYEQYF. The chain recombines TRBV30 with TRBJ2-7, with D possibly being TRBD1 (5 bases). There are 13 residues in the CDR3. Germline-derived CDR1 and CDR2 are GTSNPN and SVGIG (reference sequence). The germline V and J ends were trimmed by 2 bases and 3 bases, with 11 bases remaining between them.

The CDR3 is CASTKDSPGTNTGELFF. CDR3 DNA sequence: TGTGCCTCCACCAAGGATTCCCCAGGGACCAACACCGGGGAGCTGTTTTTT. This sequence joins TRBV3-1 and TRBJ2-2; D may match TRBD1 or TRBD2 (5 bases each). Per the germline V gene, CDR1 is LGHDT and CDR2 is YNNKEL (reference sequence). This CDR3 has 17 residues. V shed 11 bases and J shed 2 bases, with 24 bases lying between them.

V and J are TRBV3-1 and TRBJ2-1; 14 nucleotides line up with TRBD2. The CDR3 is 15 residues long. V was clipped by 10 bases and J by 8 bases; unmatched bases: 10. The V gene's germline CDR1 is LGHDT and CDR2 YNNKEL (reference sequence). CDR3: CATCQGTSGGDEQFF. CDR3 nucleotides: TGTGCCACCTGCCAAGGGACTAGCGGGGGCGATGAGCAGTTCTTC.

This clonotype was counted many times. This sequence joins TRBV20-1 and TRBJ1-6; tentative D call: TRBD1 (6 bases). Germline assignment: CDR1 DFQATT and CDR2 SNEGSKA (reference sequence). V lost 5 bases and J lost 0, with 23 bases in between. This CDR3 region has 19 residues. The CDR3 is CSAPPTGTDYSSYNSPLHF. CDR3 nucleotides: TGCAGTGCTCCACCTACAGGGACGGATTATAGCTCCTATAATTCACCCCTCCACTTT.

This clonotype occurred many times. The chain uses TRBV5-1 and TRBJ2-7, with TRBD2 as a possible D gene (6 bases). Germline CDR1 reads SGHRS; CDR2 reads YFSETQ. The CDR3 consists of 14 residues. Trimming took 4 bases from V and 4 from J, leaving 15 bases between them. The CDR3 region is CASSLITAGYEQYF. In DNA, the CDR3 is TGCGCCAGCAGCCTCATCACGGCGGGGTACGAGCAGTACTTC. The full variable domain, rest sourced from reference TRBV5-1 and TRBJ2-7, is KAGVTQTPRYLIKTRGQQVTLSCSPISGHRSVSWYQQTPGQGLQFLFEYFSETQRNKGNFPGRFSGRQFSNSRSEMNVSTLELGDSALYLCASSLITAGYEQYFGPGTRLTVT.

This clonotype was picked up many times. The chain carries TRBV7-2 and TRBJ2-1; 8 bases are a match to TRBD2. Germline CDR1 SGHTA, CDR2 FQGNSA. V shed 4 bases and J 4 bases; nucleotides not matched to a gene: 9. This CDR3 comprises 16 residues. CDR3 loop: CASSSRGGLGYNEQFF. The CDR3 coding sequence is TGTGCCAGCAGCTCTCGGGGGGGGCTCGGGTACAATGAGCAGTTCTTC.

The chain combines TRBV5-8 with TRBJ2-1, with D unresolved. The CDR3 runs 11 residues. V lost 4 bases, J lost 15 bases, and 14 bases lay in between. The V gene's germline CDR1 is SGHTS and CDR2 YDEGEE. CDR3 sequence (DNA): TGTGCCAGCAGCCCTGGGCCAGTATTGTTCTTC. It is translated as CASSPGPVLFF.

By share, this clonotype counts as medium-sized (0.01 to 0.1%). The rearrangement joins TRBV7-2 to TRBJ2-7; D is perhaps TRBD1 (6 bases). CDR3 length: 14 amino acids. V shed 3 bases and J shed 2 bases, with 11 bases lying between them. Germline V gene sequence: CDR1 SGHTA, CDR2 FQGNSA. CDR3 residues: CASSLTGYPYEQYF. The CDR3 region has the DNA TGTGCCAGCAGCTTGACAGGATACCCCTACGAGCAGTACTTC.

This clonotype was seen ten or more times. The chain couples TRBV20-1 to TRBJ1-2, with D hard to call. Per the germline V gene, CDR1 is DFQATT and CDR2 is SNEGSKA (reference sequence). This CDR3 spans 13 amino acids. V lost 6 bases to trimming and J lost 0 bases, with 11 bases between them. CDR3 residues: CSAEATPNYGYTF. For the CDR3, the DNA is TGCAGTGCAGAGGCGACACCTAACTATGGCTACACCTTC.

The chain uses TRBV2 and TRBJ1-3; D not resolved. The CDR3 is made up of 18 amino acids. CDR1 and CDR2 (germline): SNHLY, FYNNEI. Trimming pared 11 bases from V and 0 bases from J, leaving 26 bases between. The DNA of the CDR3 is TGTGCCTTCACCCAGAAGGAGTTGGGCAGAGACTCTGGAAACACCATATATTTT. Translating it yields CAFTQKELGRDSGNTIYF.